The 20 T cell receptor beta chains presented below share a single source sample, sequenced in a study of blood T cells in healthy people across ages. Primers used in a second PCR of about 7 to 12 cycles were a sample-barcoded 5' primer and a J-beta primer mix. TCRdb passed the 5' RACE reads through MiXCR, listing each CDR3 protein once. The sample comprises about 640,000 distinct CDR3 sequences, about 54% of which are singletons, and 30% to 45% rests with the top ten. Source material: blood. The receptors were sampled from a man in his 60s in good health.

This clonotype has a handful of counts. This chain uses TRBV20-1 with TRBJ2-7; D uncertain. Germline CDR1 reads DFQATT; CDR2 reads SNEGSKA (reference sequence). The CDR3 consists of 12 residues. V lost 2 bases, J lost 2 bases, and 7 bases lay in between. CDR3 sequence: CSARTDTYEQYF. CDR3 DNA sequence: TGCAGTGCTAGAACCGATACCTACGAGCAGTACTTC.

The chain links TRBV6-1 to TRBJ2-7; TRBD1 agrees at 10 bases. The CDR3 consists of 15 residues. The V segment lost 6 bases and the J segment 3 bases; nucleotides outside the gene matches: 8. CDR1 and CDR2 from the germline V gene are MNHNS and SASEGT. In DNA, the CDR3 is TGTGCCAGCAGGTCGAGGGACAGGGGTTTCTACGAGCAGTACTTC. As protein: CASRSRDRGFYEQYF.

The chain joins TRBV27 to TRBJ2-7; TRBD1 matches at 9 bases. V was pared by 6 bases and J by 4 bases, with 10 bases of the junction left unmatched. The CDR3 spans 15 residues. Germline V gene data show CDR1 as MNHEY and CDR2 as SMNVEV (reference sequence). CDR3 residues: CASRPGQGTKYEQYF. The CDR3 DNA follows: TGTGCCAGCAGGCCGGGACAGGGAACGAAGTACGAGCAGTACTTC.

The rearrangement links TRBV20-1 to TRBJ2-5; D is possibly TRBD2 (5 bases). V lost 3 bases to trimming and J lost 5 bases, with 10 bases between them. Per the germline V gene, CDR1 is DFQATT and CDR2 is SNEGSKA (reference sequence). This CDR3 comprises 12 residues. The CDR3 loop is CSASNRGETQYF. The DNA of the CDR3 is TGCAGTGCTAGTAACAGAGGGGAGACCCAGTACTTC.

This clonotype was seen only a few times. The CDR3 nucleotides are TGTGCCAGCGGGACAGGGCTTGGTGAGCAGTTCTTC. It codes for CASGTGLGEQFF. V is TRBV7-9 and J is TRBJ2-1, with TRBD1 matching 9 bases. CDR1 and CDR2 (germline): SEHNR, FQNEAQ (reference sequence). The CDR3 is 12 amino acids. V lost 8 bases to trimming and J lost 9 bases; unmatched junction nucleotides: 5.

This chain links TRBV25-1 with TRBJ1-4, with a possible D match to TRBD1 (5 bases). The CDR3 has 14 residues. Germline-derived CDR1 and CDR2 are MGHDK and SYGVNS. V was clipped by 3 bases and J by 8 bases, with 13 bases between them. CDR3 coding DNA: TGTGCCAGCAGTGACAGGAGGGGCGGCGAAAAACTGTTTTTT. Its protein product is CASSDRRGGEKLFF. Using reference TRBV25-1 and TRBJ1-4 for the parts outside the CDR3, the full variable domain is EADIYQTPRYLVIGTGKKITLECSQTMGHDKMYWYQQDPGMELHLIHYSYGVNSTEKGDLSSESTVSRIRTEHFPLTLESARPSHTSQYLCASSDRRGGEKLFFGSGTQLSVL.

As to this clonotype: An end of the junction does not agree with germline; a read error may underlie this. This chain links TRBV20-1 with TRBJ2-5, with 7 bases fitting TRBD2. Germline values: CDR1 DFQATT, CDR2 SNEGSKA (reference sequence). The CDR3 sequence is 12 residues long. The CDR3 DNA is TGCAGTGCCCCGGGACTACAAGAGACCCAGTATTTC. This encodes CSAPGLQETQYF.

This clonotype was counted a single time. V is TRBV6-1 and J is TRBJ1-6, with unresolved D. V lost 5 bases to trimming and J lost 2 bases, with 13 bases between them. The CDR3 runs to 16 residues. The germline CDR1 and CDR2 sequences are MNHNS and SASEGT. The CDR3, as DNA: TGTGCCAGCAGTACCGACTCCGGCACCTATAATTCACCCCTCCACTTT. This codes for CASSTDSGTYNSPLHF.

CDR3 nucleotide sequence: TGCAGCGCGGGACTTTCGAATGAGCAGTTCTTC. Amino acids: CSAGLSNEQFF. The genes are TRBV29-1 and TRBJ2-1; perhaps TRBD2 as D (6 bases). The V and J ends lost 7 bases and 7 bases respectively, with 11 bases between them. CDR1 and CDR2 (germline): SQVTM, ANQGSEA. CDR3 length: 11 residues.

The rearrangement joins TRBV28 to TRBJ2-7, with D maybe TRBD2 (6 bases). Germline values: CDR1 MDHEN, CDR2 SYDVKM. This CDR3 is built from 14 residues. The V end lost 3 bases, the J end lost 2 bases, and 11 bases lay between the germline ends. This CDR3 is CASSLGTFPYEQYF. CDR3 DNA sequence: TGTGCCAGCAGTTTGGGGACTTTCCCCTACGAGCAGTACTTC.

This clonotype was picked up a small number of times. This CDR3 is CSASRETSRGYTF. The CDR3 DNA reads as TGCAGTGCTAGTCGGGAGACCTCGAGGGGCTACACCTTC. The chain uses TRBV20-1 and TRBJ1-2; no reliable D call. V gave up 3 bases and J gave up 8 bases, with 16 bases separating them. The germline gives CDR1 DFQATT, CDR2 SNEGSKA (reference sequence). CDR3 length: 13 residues.

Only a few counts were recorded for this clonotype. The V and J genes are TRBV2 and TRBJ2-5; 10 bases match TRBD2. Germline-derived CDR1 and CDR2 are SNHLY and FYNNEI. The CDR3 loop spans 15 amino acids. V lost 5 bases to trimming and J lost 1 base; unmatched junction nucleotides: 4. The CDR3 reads CASSSLAGAQETQYF. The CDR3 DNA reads TGTGCCAGCAGTTCCCTAGCGGGGGCCCAAGAGACCCAGTACTTC. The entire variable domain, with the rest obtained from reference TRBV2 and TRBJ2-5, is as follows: EPEVTQTPSHQVTQMGQEVILRCVPISNHLYFYWYRQILGQKVEFLVSFYNNEISEKSEIFDDQFSVERPDGSNFTLKIRSTKLEDSAMYFCASSSLAGAQETQYFGPGTRLLVL.

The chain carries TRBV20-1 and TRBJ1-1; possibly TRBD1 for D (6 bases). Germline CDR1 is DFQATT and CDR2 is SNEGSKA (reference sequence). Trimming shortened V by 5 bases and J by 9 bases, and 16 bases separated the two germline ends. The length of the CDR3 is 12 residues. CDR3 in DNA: TGCAGTGCTCGGACAGATCTCAACCAAGCTTTCTTT. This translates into CSARTDLNQAFF.

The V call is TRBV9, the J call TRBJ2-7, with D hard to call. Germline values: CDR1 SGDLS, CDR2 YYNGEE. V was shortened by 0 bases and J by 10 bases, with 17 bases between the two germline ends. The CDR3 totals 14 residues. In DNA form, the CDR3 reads TGTGCCAGCAGCGTAGGACCGTCCCGCTCTGATCAGTACTTC. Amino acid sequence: CASSVGPSRSDQYF.

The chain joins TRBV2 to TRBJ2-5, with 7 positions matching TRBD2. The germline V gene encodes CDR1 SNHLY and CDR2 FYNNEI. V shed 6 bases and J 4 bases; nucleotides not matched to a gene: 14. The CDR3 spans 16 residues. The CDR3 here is CASRIGKAGRGETQYF. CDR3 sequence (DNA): TGTGCCAGCAGGATAGGAAAAGCGGGGCGTGGAGAGACCCAGTACTTC.

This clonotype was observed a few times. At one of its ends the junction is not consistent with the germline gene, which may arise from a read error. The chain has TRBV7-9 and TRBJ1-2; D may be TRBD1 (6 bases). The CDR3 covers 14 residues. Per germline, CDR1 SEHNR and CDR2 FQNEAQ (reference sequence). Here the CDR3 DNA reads TGTGCCAGCAGCTTAAGTACAGGGAACTATGGTTACACCTTC. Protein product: CASSLSTGNYGYTF.

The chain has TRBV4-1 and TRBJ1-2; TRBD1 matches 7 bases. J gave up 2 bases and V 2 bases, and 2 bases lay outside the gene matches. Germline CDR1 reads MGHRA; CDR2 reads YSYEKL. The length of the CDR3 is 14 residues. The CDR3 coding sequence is TGCGCCAGCAGCCAATCGGGACAGAACTATGGCTACACCTTC. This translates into CASSQSGQNYGYTF.

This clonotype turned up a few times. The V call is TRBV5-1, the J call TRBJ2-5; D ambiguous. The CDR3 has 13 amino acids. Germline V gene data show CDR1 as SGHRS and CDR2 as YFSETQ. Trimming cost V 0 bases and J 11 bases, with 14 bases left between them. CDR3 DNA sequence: TGCGCCAGCAGCTTGGTGACGTCGGTTGGGCAGTACTTC. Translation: CASSLVTSVGQYF.

CDR3: CASSPGWGLGRDTEAFF. CDR3 sequence (DNA): TGTGCCAGCAGCCCGGGATGGGGGCTCGGAAGGGACACTGAAGCTTTCTTT. This chain links TRBV11-2 with TRBJ1-1, with D perhaps TRBD1 (6 bases). Germline values: CDR1 SGHAT, CDR2 FQNNGV. Deletions cut 5 bases from V and 3 bases from J, with 22 bases between. There are 17 residues in the CDR3.

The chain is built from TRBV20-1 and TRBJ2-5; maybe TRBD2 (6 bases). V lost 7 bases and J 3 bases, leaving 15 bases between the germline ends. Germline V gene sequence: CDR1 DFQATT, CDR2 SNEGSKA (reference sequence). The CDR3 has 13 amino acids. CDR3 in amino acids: CSGVGLGEETQYF. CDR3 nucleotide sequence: TGCAGTGGGGTGGGACTGGGTGAAGAGACCCAGTACTTC.